This T cell receptor (beta chain) derives from a study of cytomegalovirus exposure and HLA in healthy donors. The CDR3 runs 15 residues. CDR1 MNHEY and CDR2 SVGAGI come from the germline V gene. Trimming removed 0 bases from V and 3 bases from J; junction bases left unmatched: 4. PCR primers comprised 60 Vbeta and 13 Jbeta primers. Some clones are missing from TCRdb's copy, which holds only in-frame ones; the method was immunoSEQ multiplex PCR. The top ten hold over 0.9% of the sample, which has approximately 140,000 clones, about 74% seen once. The sample taken for sequencing was PBMCs. The chain couples TRBV6-5 to TRBJ2-7; TRBD1 matches at 8 bases. This sequence was found in a woman in her fifties or sixties in good health and CMV-seronegative. The chain's CDR3 is CASSYSRTGYYEQYF. CDR3 DNA: TGTGCCAGCAGTTACTCGAGGACAGGGTACTACGAGCAGTACTTC.